This is a list of T cell receptor beta chains from one sample in a study of blood T cell repertoires in COVID-19. The protocol was immunoSEQ multiplex PCR, while the TCRdb copy is restricted to in-frame clones and leaves out a portion. The data contain 270,000 or so clones, approximately 91% of them singletons. The sequenced material came from PBMCs or T cells enriched from blood (not recorded which). Receptors were obtained from a woman aged 40 to 55 with acute COVID-19. Both conserved end residues are part of each CDR3. A D gene is named only where the DNA matches it firmly. A clone size is listed for some rows: how often the clone was seen (once, few, many), or a class if it is expanded.

cdr3_aa cdr3_nt d_call j_call v_call clone_size
CASSPGQGADGYTF TGTGCCAGCTCACCCGGACAGGGGGCGGATGGCTACACCTTC TRBD1 TRBJ1-2 TRBV18 .
CASSYEGQPQHF TGTGCCAGCAGTTATGAGGGTCAGCCCCAGCATTTT . TRBJ1-5 TRBV6-2/TRBV6-3 .
CASGTDSNTEAFF TGTGCCAGTGGCACAGATTCGAACACTGAAGCTTTCTTT . TRBJ1-1 TRBV19 .
CASSLVGAGGIEQYF TGTGCCAGCAGCTTAGTGGGTGCGGGAGGTATCGAGCAGTACTTC TRBD2 TRBJ2-7 TRBV7-9 .
CASSGASGANEQFF TGTGCCAGTAGTGGGGCTAGCGGGGCCAATGAGCAGTTCTTC TRBD2 TRBJ2-1 TRBV19 .
CSVEGVQGSGYTF TGCAGCGTTGAAGGTGTCCAGGGGTCGGGCTACACCTTC . TRBJ1-2 TRBV29-1 few
CASTRTRNQPQHF TGTGCCAGTACCCGGACAAGAAATCAGCCCCAGCATTTT . TRBJ1-5 TRBV19 once
CATSDTGLGGSYNSPLHF TGTGCCACCAGTGACACGGGACTCGGAGGCTCCTATAATTCACCCCTCCACTTT . TRBJ1-6 TRBV24-1 once
CASSLSPETQYF TGCGCCAGCAGCCTCTCCCCAGAGACCCAGTACTTC . TRBJ2-5 TRBV5-1 .
CASSSPFRGGYF TGTGCCAGCAGTTCCCCCTTTCGGGGGGGGTACTTC TRBD2 TRBJ2-5 TRBV28 .
CASSPGGADEKLFF TGCGCCAGCAGTCCGGGCGGGGCCGATGAAAAACTGTTTTTT . TRBJ1-4 TRBV5-1 .
CASSLGLGQANSYEQYF TGTGCCAGCAGCTTGGGTCTCGGACAGGCGAACTCCTACGAGCAGTACTTC TRBD1 TRBJ2-7 TRBV7-8 .
CASSYGTGEGKLFF TGCGCCAGCAGCTATGGGACAGGGGAAGGAAAACTGTTTTTT TRBD1 TRBJ1-4 TRBV5-1 .
CASSPRTMAGELFF TGTGCCAGCTCACCGCGGACAATGGCCGGGGAGCTGTTTTTT . TRBJ2-2 TRBV18 once
CASSSVVLAGGLQYF TGTGCCAGCAGCTCTGTTGTACTAGCGGGGGGGCTACAGTACTTC TRBD2 TRBJ2-7 TRBV5-5 .
CASSLAPSLEQYF TGTGCCAGCAGCTTGGCCCCCTCCTTAGAGCAGTACTTC . TRBJ2-7 TRBV5-6 .
CASSIDGAGRRNEQFF TGTGCCAGTAGTATAGATGGAGCGGGTAGAAGGAATGAGCAGTTCTTC . TRBJ2-1 TRBV19 .
CATSDIPGLAGNSAYNEQFF TGTGCCACCAGTGACATACCGGGACTAGCGGGAAATTCGGCCTACAATGAGCAGTTCTTC TRBD2 TRBJ2-1 TRBV24-1 .
CASSSSGGLNTGELFF TGTGCCAGCAGTTCTAGCGGGGGATTGAACACCGGGGAGCTGTTTTTT TRBD2 TRBJ2-2 TRBV7-3 .
CAISERMGQEETQYF TGTGCCATCAGTGAGCGGATGGGACAGGAAGAGACCCAGTACTTC TRBD1 TRBJ2-5 TRBV10-3 once
CASSFGSGLAKNIQYF . . TRBJ2-4 TRBV11-2 .
CASSRTGNVETQYF TGTGCCAGCAGCCGAACAGGGAATGTGGAGACCCAGTACTTC . TRBJ2-5 TRBV11-2 .
CASSLAQGGGAFF TGTGCCAGCAGCTTAGCACAGGGCGGTGGAGCTTTCTTT . TRBJ1-1 TRBV7-2 once
CASSLGDRANQPQHF TGTGCCAGCAGCCTAGGGGACAGGGCCAATCAGCCCCAGCATTTT TRBD1 TRBJ1-5 TRBV7-9 once
CASSLGGSETQYF TGCGCCAGCAGCTTGGGAGGCTCGGAGACCCAGTACTTC . TRBJ2-5 TRBV5-1 .
CASSLTGGYTF TGTGCCAGCAGTTTGACAGGCGGCTACACCTTC . TRBJ1-2 TRBV12-3/TRBV12-4 .
CASSLLGRSTDTQYF TGTGCCAGCAGCTTACTAGGAAGGAGCACAGATACGCAGTATTTT . TRBJ2-3 TRBV11-2 .